This paragraph reports one T cell receptor beta chain. This clonotype came up a few times. Its antigen has not been determined. Qualities for individual bases were not recorded, and no much larger clone is one base off. Receptor libraries were prepared by PCR. The instrument given in TCRdb is Illumina HiSeq 2500. TCR libraries were prepared with molecular barcoding, using unique molecular identifiers to normalize TCRbeta repertoire quantification. TCRdb trimmed the raw reads at Q25, called clones with MiXCR and kept productive beta chains. Identical CDR3 protein sequences are pooled into one entry, listed with their most common genes and DNA. The sample yields 500,000 to 750,000 distinct CDR3 sequences; over 10% were counted once. The top ten clonotypes cover 2% to 2.5% of the sample. Deletion took 2 bases off V and 0 bases off J, with a span of 10 bases between the germline ends. The CDR3 contains 16 residues, cysteine and phenylalanine counted. The DNA shown is the 48-base CDR3, in frame from base 1.

This sample is drawn from a study of T-cell reconstitution after alpha-beta-depleted transplantation in children (dated by TCRdb to about 2016). For the wider study: Using TCR repertoire profiling, the study quantitatively followed how T-cell immune reconstitution unfolded in children after TCRalphabeta/CD19-depleted allogeneic hematopoietic cell transplantation.

The treatment or condition label here, explained by the study, means: allogeneic hematopoietic cell transplantation with graft depleted of TCRalphabeta T cells and CD19 B cells. The children who served as transplant recipients had been given grafts of TCRalphabeta/CD19-depleted allogeneic hematopoietic cells. On the study overall, not on this receptor specifically: The apparently early alphabetaT-cell count recovery about two months after transplant was reportedly dependent on only several hundred rapidly expanded clones derived from non-depleted graft cells. In some patients, high TCRbeta diversity at day 60 was attributed to recipient T cells and intrathymic progenitors that had survived conditioning. Over subsequent months, a decline in hyperexpanded clone frequencies was noted, and after one year, T-cell counts and TCRbeta diversity were mostly ascribed to newly produced T cells.

The receptor was derived from a male patient younger than 18 who had a stem cell transplant for acute myeloid leukemia, so the T cells may come from the graft donor. The sequencing used PBMCs, mostly from graft donor cells, collected 360 days after TCRalphabeta/CD19-depleted stem cell transplant. The chain links TRBV12-3 or TRBV12-4 with TRBJ2-2; the D gene remains uncertain. In nucleotides, the sequence is TGTGCCAGCAGTTTATTGGCGCCTGCGAACACCGGGGAGCTGTTTTTT. This is translated as CASSLLAPANTGELFF.